Presented here are 22 T cell receptor beta chains from one specimen sequenced in a study of high-grade serous ovarian cancer treatment subgroups. The tumor samples were collected prior to definitive surgery or chemotherapy. Method: immunoSEQ multiplex PCR; TCRdb's copy keeps in-frame clones and lacks some. Of roughly 2,200 clones listed, around 66% are singletons. Sequencing used tumor tissue. These receptors originate from a human donor with high-grade serous ovarian cancer.

The rearrangement uses TRBV21-1 and TRBJ2-3; the table's D gene call, TRBD1, was not cross checked with the DNA. TRBV21-1 is described as a pseudogene. The CDR3 sequence is 18 residues long. CDR3 in DNA: TGTGCCAGCAGCAAAGGGGGCCAAGGGCCATATAGCACAGATACGCAGTATTTT. It specifies CASSKGGQGPYSTDTQYF.

The chain uses TRBV27 and TRBJ2-5; 7 bases line up with TRBD2. The germline V gene has CDR1 MNHEY and CDR2 SMNVEV (reference sequence). V shed 7 bases and J 1 base; nucleotides not matched to a gene: 15. CDR3 size: 17 residues. The CDR3 DNA reads TGTGCCAGCACTCTAACCGGCCAGGGAGGGCTCCAAGAGACCCAGTACTTC. Its protein product is CASTLTGQGGLQETQYF.

This clone has just one count. This sequence joins TRBV18 and TRBJ1-1; perhaps TRBD1 as D (6 bases). The CDR3 runs 15 residues. Per the germline V gene, CDR1 is KGHSH and CDR2 is LQKENI. The V end was cut by 2 bases, the J end by 1 base, with 11 bases between. The CDR3 loop is CASSPGQLRNTEAFF. In DNA, the CDR3 is TGTGCCAGCTCACCAGGACAGTTGAGGAACACTGAAGCTTTCTTT.

This clone has just a few counts. The J gene is TRBJ2-7, the V gene TRBV6-5, with 8 bases lining up with TRBD1. The CDR3 loop spans 14 amino acids. Trimming removed 9 bases from V and 1 base from J; junction bases left unmatched: 8. Germline V CDR1 and CDR2: MNHEY, SVGAGI. The CDR3 sequence is CARGTGTGSYEQYV. The CDR3 bases are TGTGCCAGAGGCACCGGGACAGGTTCCTACGAGCAGTACGTC.

This clone was recorded a few times. This sequence joins TRBV6-1 and TRBJ2-7; D may be TRBD1 (5 bases). Trimming shortened V by 7 bases and J by 5 bases, and 12 bases separated the two germline ends. CDR1 and CDR2 (germline): MNHNS, SASEGT. The CDR3 loop spans 12 amino acids. The CDR3 here is CASTGAANEQYF. The CDR3 DNA sequence: TGTGCCAGCACTGGGGCCGCGAACGAGCAGTACTTC.

This rearrangement joins TRBV7-9 to TRBJ2-1; D is undetermined. There are 11 residues in the CDR3. CDR1 is SEHNR and CDR2 is FQNEAQ in the germline V gene (reference sequence). V was clipped by 5 bases and J by 9 bases, with 8 bases between them. CDR3 sequence (DNA): TGTGCCAGCAGCAGGACGGGTGAGCAGTTCTTC. Its protein is CASSRTGEQFF.

This chain connects TRBV6-1 to TRBJ2-7; no reliable D call. The V end was cut by 2 bases, the J end by 7 bases, with 12 bases between. This CDR3 region has 13 residues. Germline CDR1 and CDR2: MNHNS and SASEGT. The CDR3 loop is CASSETYRQEQYF. The DNA for the CDR3 is TGTGCCAGCAGTGAAACGTACCGTCAGGAGCAGTACTTC.

The rearrangement links TRBV5-5 to TRBJ1-5; 8 bases align to TRBD1. The CDR3 contains 14 residues. The J segment lost 6 bases and the V segment lost 4 bases, leaving 6 bases of the junction unmatched. CDR1 and CDR2 (germline): SGHKS, YYEKEE (reference sequence). The CDR3 nucleotides read TGTGCCAGCAGCCGCAACAGGGGGGTTCAGCCCCAGCATTTT. It yields the protein CASSRNRGVQPQHF.

The V call is TRBV6-1, the J call TRBJ2-5; no clear D. V shed 5 bases and J shed 2 bases, with 6 bases lying between them. CDR3 length: 12 amino acids. The germline gives CDR1 MNHNS, CDR2 SASEGT. Here the CDR3 reads CASSRYQETQYF. In DNA form, the CDR3 reads TGTGCCAGCAGTCGATATCAAGAGACCCAGTACTTC.

This clone was recorded a few times. Written as DNA, the CDR3 is TGTGCCAGCAGTCGAAGGGACCCCACAGATACGCAGTATTTT. Translating it yields CASSRRDPTDTQYF. The V and J genes are TRBV27 and TRBJ2-3; D is tentatively TRBD1 or TRBD2 (5 bases each). Per the germline V gene, CDR1 is MNHEY and CDR2 is SMNVEV (reference sequence). Trimming pared 5 bases from V and 2 bases from J, leaving 11 bases between. The CDR3 is made up of 14 amino acids.

This chain joins TRBV7-2 and TRBJ2-1; D remains ambiguous. The CDR3 extends over 18 amino acids. The germline CDR1 and CDR2 sequences are SGHTA and FQGNSA. V gave up 3 bases and J gave up 0 bases, with 18 bases separating them. This CDR3 is CASSFPRSGASSYNEQFF. The CDR3 DNA reads as TGTGCCAGCAGCTTTCCCCGGTCCGGCGCGAGCTCCTACAATGAGCAGTTCTTC.

The J gene is TRBJ2-7, the V gene TRBV7-9; 7 bases are shared with TRBD1. There are 15 residues in the CDR3. CDR1 is SEHNR, CDR2 FQNEAQ, per germline (reference sequence). V trimming: 6 bases; J trimming: 3 bases; junction bases outside the gene matches: 11. CDR3 coding DNA: TGTGCCAGCAGTTTTCAGGGGGTCGGGTACTACGAGCAGTACTTC. Translated, it gives CASSFQGVGYYEQYF.

V gene TRBV5-1 combines with J gene TRBJ1-5; 9 nucleotides agree with TRBD1. J lost 7 bases, V lost 1 base, and 3 bases had no gene match. In germline, CDR1 is SGHRS, CDR2 YFSETQ. The CDR3 loop spans 14 amino acids. The CDR3 DNA is TGCGCCAGCAGCTTGAGACAGGGGGACCAGCCCCAGCATTTT. Translating gives CASSLRQGDQPQHF.

This sequence joins TRBV6-6 and TRBJ2-1; D is uncertain. V gave up 5 bases and J gave up 0 bases, with 14 bases separating them. This CDR3 is built from 16 residues. Looked up from germline, CDR1 is MNHNY and CDR2 is SVGAGI (reference sequence). The CDR3: CASSHRRLHSYNEQFF. The CDR3 DNA is TGTGCCAGCAGTCACCGACGCCTCCACTCCTACAATGAGCAGTTCTTC.

The chain links TRBV7-2 to TRBJ2-5, with D perhaps given as TRBD1 or TRBD2 (5 bases each). Near its end, the DNA agrees better with TRBJ2-7, so the J call may be wrong. Germline loops: CDR1 SGHTA, CDR2 FQGNSA. The CDR3 runs to 13 residues. CDR3 coding DNA: TGTGCCAGCAGCTCCCATCGGGGCGTCGAGCAGTACTTC. It is translated as CASSSHRGVEQYF.

As concerns this clone: One end of the junction varies from germline; a read error may be responsible. The chain carries TRBV7-9 and TRBJ2-7; possibly TRBD2 for D (6 bases). CDR1 SEHNR and CDR2 FQNEAQ come from the germline V gene (reference sequence). This CDR3 contains 13 residues. The CDR3 spells CASSFLSSREPHF. The CDR3 bases are TGTGCCAGCAGCTTCTTAAGTTCGCGGGAACCGCACTTC.

V is TRBV2 and J is TRBJ1-6; a possible D gene is TRBD1 (5 bases). The germline CDR1 and CDR2 sequences are SNHLY and FYNNEI. With 3 bases removed from V and 9 bases from J, the gap between germline ends came to 12 bases. The CDR3 contains 14 residues. The CDR3 region is CASSDGTIGSPLHF. The CDR3 nucleotides read TGTGCCAGCAGTGACGGGACTATAGGTTCACCCCTCCACTTT.

The chain has TRBV7-2 and TRBJ1-1; no definite D call. Germline lookup yields CDR1 SGHTA and CDR2 FQGNSA. V dropped 8 bases and J dropped 0 bases, with 4 bases sitting between them. The CDR3 spans 11 residues. The CDR3 DNA follows: TGTGCCAGCGGGGTGAACACTGAAGCTTTCTTT. Its protein is CASGVNTEAFF.

The genes are TRBV13 and TRBJ2-5; D is undetermined. V was clipped by 4 bases and J by 3 bases, with 3 bases between them. Germline values: CDR1 PRHDT, CDR2 FYEKMQ (reference sequence). The CDR3 consists of 11 residues. The CDR3 protein is CASSSKETQYF. CDR3 coding DNA: TGTGCCAGCAGCTCAAAAGAGACCCAGTACTTC.

The V gene is TRBV5-1, the J gene TRBJ1-1; D call uncertain. This CDR3 spans 13 amino acids. V was clipped by 0 bases and J by 2 bases, with 5 bases between them. The germline V gene encodes CDR1 SGHRS and CDR2 YFSETQ. CDR3 amino acids: CASSLDTNTEAFF. CDR3 sequence (DNA): TGCGCCAGCAGCTTGGACACAAACACTGAAGCTTTCTTT.

The chain is built from TRBV7-2 and TRBJ1-5; D is unclear. CDR1 and CDR2 (germline): SGHTA, FQGNSA. This CDR3 has 15 residues. Trimming removed 6 bases at V and 1 base at J, with 13 bases between. For the CDR3, the DNA is TGTGCCAGCAGTTTATCGATCCAAAGCAATCAGCCCCAGCATTTT. Amino acid sequence: CASSLSIQSNQPQHF.

The chain employs TRBV5-1 and TRBJ2-3; 15 bases agree with TRBD2. The CDR3 loop spans 17 amino acids. The ends lost 3 bases at V and 1 base at J; junction bases unmatched: 3. Germline V gene data show CDR1 as SGHRS and CDR2 as YFSETQ. CDR3 region: CASSSGLAGGGTDTQYF. The CDR3 DNA is TGCGCCAGCAGCTCGGGACTAGCGGGAGGTGGCACAGATACGCAGTATTTT.